This T cell receptor (beta chain) was sequenced for a study of blood T cell repertoires in COVID-19. Study at large: The origin of the acute and convalescent COVID-19 samples was the United States, Italy and Spain. From T cells, B-cell-depleted T cells, or PBMCs came the material, which was cDNA or gDNA.

Germline CDR1 and CDR2: MDHEN and SYDVKM. V lost 5 bases and J lost 10, with 9 bases in between. CDR3 length equals 12 residues. This clone has only a few counts. As processed by the authors: Estimation of nucleated cell counts was performed using reference gene primer amplification. The protocol was immunoSEQ multiplex PCR, while the TCRdb copy is restricted to in-frame clones and leaves out a portion. For V, J and clone size, that table is used; D and trimming come from the DNA. The sample has under 350,000 clones; roughly 85% are singletons. The sequence derives from a human donor in a cohort sampled during active COVID-19. The chain has TRBV28 and TRBJ1-6; D uncertain. Sample: peripheral blood. The CDR3 here is CASSLNSSPLHF. The CDR3 coding sequence is TGTGCCAGCAGTCTAAATTCCTCACCCCTCCACTTT.